This T cell receptor (beta chain) was observed in a study of shared clonotypes between healthy human individuals. With regard to this clone: Its antigen is still unknown.

Study-level results: Tissues were not sampled, only blood, and their repertoires likely differ. Non-shared clonotypes displayed generation probabilities falling below those of clonotypes present in all four donors.

The CDR3 is 17 amino acids. Germline values: CDR1 LNHDA, CDR2 SQIVND (reference sequence). Trimming stripped 3 bases from V and 4 bases from J, with 16 bases between. In the naive CD8 group, cells lacked CD45RO and were positively selected for CCR7, so terminally differentiated effector memory CD45RA+ cells were left out. The assay was immunoSEQ multiplex PCR, and TCRdb's table has in-frame clones only and misses some. The sample holds hundreds of thousands of clones, about 91% seen once. Sequences were obtained from naive CD8+ T cells sorted from blood. This receptor was taken from a man younger than 45 in good health. V gene TRBV19 combines with J gene TRBJ2-6; no definite D call. The CDR3 nucleotides read TGTGCCAGTAGTATCACGACTCCTGCCGGCGGGGCCAACGTCCTGACTTTC. Its translation is CASSITTPAGGANVLTF.